This is a list of T cell receptor beta chains from one sample in a study of molecular identifiers for immune sequencing clone quantification. A single record per CDR3 protein comes from TCRdb applying MiXCR to the PCR reads. This sample carries around 480,000 distinct CDR3 sequences, about 21% of them seen once, and the ten largest clones take around 0.86%. Sequencing was carried out using naive CD8+ T cells from blood, with Jurkat cell RNA spiked in. The receptors originated from a human donor in good health. Some libraries in this study had Jurkat cell RNA spiked in. Each CDR3 is given with its conserved first and last residue. Fields, in order: J gene, D gene, V gene, clone size, CDR3 DNA, CDR3 protein. D genes are given only for firm matches. Size is omitted from some rows. Given values are once, few, many or a class for expanded clones.

J: TRBJ1-6; D: -; V: TRBV5-1; size: few; DNA: TGCGCCAGCAGCTTGGGGCCCTACACAGGAAATTCACCCCTCCACTTT; CDR3: CASSLGPYTGNSPLHF
J: TRBJ1-2; D: -; V: TRBV6-2/TRBV6-3; size: -; DNA: TGTGCCAGCAGTTACTCCCGAGATGGCTACACCTTC; CDR3: CASSYSRDGYTF
J: TRBJ2-2; D: -; V: TRBV7-9; size: many; DNA: TGTGCCAGCAGCTTAGCGTCGGAGGGGATCACCGGGGAGCTGTTTTTT; CDR3: CASSLASEGITGELFF
J: TRBJ2-5; D: -; V: TRBV6-2/TRBV6-3; size: -; DNA: TGTGCCAGCACCAAGACGGGGGAAGGGAGAGAGACCCAGTACTTC; CDR3: CASTKTGEGRETQYF
J: TRBJ2-3; D: -; V: TRBV11-1; size: few; DNA: TGTGCCAGCAGCTTAGAGGGGAATACGCAGTATTTT; CDR3: CASSLEGNTQYF
J: TRBJ2-7; D: -; V: TRBV6-2/TRBV6-3; size: few; DNA: TGTGCCAGCATCCTTTCCCGGGACGCCGCCTACGAGCAGTACTTC; CDR3: CASILSRDAAYEQYF
J: TRBJ1-4; D: -; V: TRBV28; size: few; DNA: TGTGCCAGCAGTTTGACCAGCCTCGAAAAACTGTTTTTT; CDR3: CASSLTSLEKLFF
J: TRBJ2-4; D: TRBD2; V: TRBV7-9; size: many; DNA: TGTGCCAGCAGCTTGACTAGCGGGTACATTCAGTACTTC; CDR3: CASSLTSGYIQYF
J: TRBJ2-5; D: -; V: TRBV7-6; size: -; DNA: TGTGCCAGCAGCTTGGATTCAGGGGAGCAAGAGACCCAGTACTTC; CDR3: CASSLDSGEQETQYF
J: TRBJ2-1; D: -; V: TRBV7-9; size: -; DNA: TGTGCCAGCAGCTCCATCGGGAGAACCCGTTCCTACAATGAGCAGTTCTTC; CDR3: CASSSIGRTRSYNEQFF
J: TRBJ1-1; D: -; V: TRBV20-1; size: -; DNA: TGCAGTGCCGTTTTCCCAAGTGGCGCTGAAGCTTTCTTT; CDR3: CSAVFPSGAEAFF